This entry lists 22 T cell receptor beta chains sequenced from one sample in a study of blood T cell repertoires in COVID-19. Measured with immunoSEQ multiplex PCR; TCRdb has only the in-frame clones, and not every one. The profile shows under 300,000 clones, roughly nine tenths of them singletons. The sample comprised peripheral blood. Every receptor here comes from a man aged 55-75 years with acute or convalescent COVID-19.

The chain uses TRBV7-2 and TRBJ1-3; D is possibly TRBD1 (5 bases). CDR1 is SGHTA and CDR2 is FQGNSA in the germline V gene. The CDR3 runs 17 residues. V was clipped by 5 bases and J by 0 bases, with 17 bases between them. DNA for the CDR3: TGTGCCAGCAGCGAGAGCCTGGGGCGAAGCTCTGGAAACACCATATATTTT. It codes for CASSESLGRSSGNTIYF.

The V and J genes are TRBV28 and TRBJ2-1, with 8 bases matching TRBD2. The CDR3 spans 14 residues. Trimming cost V 5 bases and J 10 bases; bases outside gene matches: 10. Germline CDR1 and CDR2: MDHEN and SYDVKM. This chain's CDR3 is CASSAAGLDKEQFF. CDR3 nucleotide sequence: TGTGCCAGCAGTGCCGCGGGACTAGATAAGGAGCAGTTCTTC.

This rearrangement joins TRBV2 to TRBJ1-5; D gene ambiguous. Germline V gives CDR1 SNHLY, CDR2 FYNNEI. The CDR3 runs to 14 residues. V lost 1 base to trimming and J lost 1 base, with 5 bases between them. The CDR3 DNA reads TGTGCCAGCAGTGAAGGCCAGAGCAATCAGCCCCAGCATTTT. Translated, it gives CASSEGQSNQPQHF.

This chain joins TRBV9 and TRBJ2-5; no clear D gene. V was clipped by 0 bases and J by 1 base, with 7 bases between them. Per the germline V gene, CDR1 is SGDLS and CDR2 is YYNGEE. The CDR3 length is 14 residues. CDR3 region: CASSVGGSQETQYF. The CDR3 DNA reads TGTGCCAGCAGCGTAGGCGGTTCCCAAGAGACCCAGTACTTC.

The chain has TRBV5-6 and TRBJ1-2; possibly TRBD1 for D (6 bases). The germline CDR1 and CDR2 sequences are SGHDT and YYEEEE. V lost 0 bases to trimming and J lost 7 bases, with 16 bases between them. The CDR3 contains 15 residues. The CDR3 protein is CASSLGVWGPGGYTF. The CDR3 nucleotides are TGTGCCAGCAGCTTGGGAGTCTGGGGGCCGGGTGGCTACACCTTC.

This clone appeared a few times. The chain recombines TRBV6-1 with TRBJ1-5, with TRBD1 identical over 10 bases. V gave up 3 bases and J gave up 6 bases; unmatched junction bases: 2. This CDR3 is built from 14 residues. CDR1 and CDR2 from the germline V gene are MNHNS and SASEGT. Written as DNA, the CDR3 is TGTGCCAGCAGTGAGACAGGGGGCCCTCAGCCCCAGCATTTT. Its protein product is CASSETGGPQPQHF.

The rearrangement uses TRBV27 and TRBJ2-7; 10 bases map to TRBD2. The CDR3 runs to 17 residues. The junction had 13 bases not matched to a gene; V was cut back by 5 bases and J by 3 bases. Per the germline V gene, CDR1 is MNHEY and CDR2 is SMNVEV (reference sequence). The CDR3 DNA reads TGTGCCAGCAGTCCTTCCCCCCTACTAGCGGGGAGCTACGAGCAGTACTTC. Its translation: CASSPSPLLAGSYEQYF.

The chain links TRBV3-1 (or the pseudogene TRBV3-2) to TRBJ2-1, with D perhaps matching TRBD2 (6 bases). CDR1 and CDR2 (germline): LGHDT, YNNKEL (reference sequence). The CDR3 is made up of 15 amino acids. Trimming cost V 2 bases and J 1 base, with 9 bases left between them. The CDR3 loop reads CASSQWGLSYNEQFF. The CDR3 DNA reads as TGTGCCAGCAGCCAATGGGGACTTTCCTACAATGAGCAGTTCTTC.

This chain links TRBV7-2 with TRBJ1-2, with 8 nucleotides matching TRBD1. The trim removed 2 bases at V and 6 bases at J, leaving 5 bases unmatched. This CDR3 spans 14 amino acids. Germline values: CDR1 SGHTA, CDR2 FQGNSA. The CDR3 bases are TGTGCCAGCAGCTTACAAGGACAGGGAAATGGCTACACCTTC. This encodes CASSLQGQGNGYTF.

The chain links TRBV5-6 to TRBJ2-2; TRBD1 aligns across 8 bases. The CDR3 runs to 16 residues. Germline trimming cut 5 bases from V and 4 bases from J; bases unmatched to any gene: 10. The germline gives CDR1 SGHDT, CDR2 YYEEEE. CDR3 sequence reads: CASRIFGTGLTGELFF. CDR3 DNA: TGTGCCAGCAGAATTTTCGGGACAGGCCTCACCGGGGAGCTGTTTTTT.

The table lists this clone with a few counts. This sequence joins TRBV9 and TRBJ2-1; TRBD1 agrees at 10 bases. The germline V gene encodes CDR1 SGDLS and CDR2 YYNGEE. CDR3 size: 15 residues. V shed 0 bases, J shed 9 bases, and the junction held 6 bases outside the gene matches. CDR3 DNA sequence: TGTGCCAGCAGCGTAGTCTGGGACAGGGGAGGTGAGCAGTTCTTC. Translated: CASSVVWDRGGEQFF.

The chain is built from TRBV4-3 and TRBJ2-2; the D is unclear. This CDR3 comprises 14 residues. From germline, CDR1 is LGHNA and CDR2 YSLEER. With 2 bases removed from V and 2 bases from J, the gap between germline ends came to 6 bases. As DNA, the CDR3 is TGCGCCAGCAGCCAAAGACATAACACCGGGGAGCTGTTTTTT. Encoded protein: CASSQRHNTGELFF.

The chain is built from TRBV14 and TRBJ1-6, with 7 bases identical to TRBD1. The CDR3 sequence is 16 residues long. The germline gives CDR1 SGHDN, CDR2 FVKESK. V lost 1 base and J lost 8; bases outside the gene matches: 8. CDR3 in amino acids: CASSQVTGTRHSPLHF. CDR3 nucleotides: TGTGCCAGCAGCCAAGTGACAGGGACAAGGCATTCACCCCTCCACTTT.

CDR3 amino acids: CASSGLVADTQYF. The CDR3 nucleotides read TGTGCCAGCAGCGGACTAGTGGCAGATACGCAGTATTTT. This chain joins TRBV7-3 and TRBJ2-3; 7 nucleotides align to TRBD2. With 5 bases clipped from V and 4 bases from J, the junction kept 3 bases outside the gene matches. The CDR3 sequence is 13 residues long. The germline gives CDR1 SGHTA, CDR2 FQGTGA.

This chain links TRBV10-3 with TRBJ1-6; D gene ambiguous. Germline-derived CDR1 and CDR2 are ENHRY and SYGVKD. CDR3 length: 11 amino acids. V gave up 4 bases and J gave up 14 bases, with 9 bases separating them. The CDR3 region is CAISAGLTLHF. The CDR3 bases are TGTGCCATCAGTGCAGGCCTAACCCTCCACTTT.

The rearrangement joins TRBV7-9 to TRBJ1-4, with D possibly being TRBD1 (6 bases). Germline CDR1 is SEHNR and CDR2 is FQNEAQ (reference sequence). With 2 bases removed from V and 4 bases from J, the gap between germline ends came to 23 bases. The CDR3 length is 19 residues. The CDR3 DNA is TGTGCCAGCAGCTTAAGGGCCCTACCCGGGGACACGGTTAATGAAAAACTGTTTTTT. Translating it yields CASSLRALPGDTVNEKLFF.

The rearrangement uses TRBV9 and TRBJ2-7; 10 positions match TRBD2. This CDR3 has 14 residues. With V trimmed by 3 bases and J by 5 bases, 5 bases remained unmatched. The germline gives CDR1 SGDLS, CDR2 YYNGEE. CDR3 residues: CASSAGTSAHEQYF. CDR3 nucleotides: TGTGCCAGCAGCGCCGGGACTAGCGCCCACGAGCAGTACTTC.

This clone was seen a single time. This chain connects TRBV5-1 to TRBJ2-7, with 11 bases fitting TRBD2. Germline trimming cut 2 bases from V and 5 bases from J; bases unmatched to any gene: 6. The CDR3 extends over 15 amino acids. CDR1 is SGHRS, CDR2 YFSETQ, per germline. The CDR3 loop reads CASSFSGREGNEQYF. CDR3 bases: TGCGCCAGCAGCTTTAGCGGGAGGGAAGGAAACGAGCAGTACTTC.

The CDR3 DNA sequence: TGTGCCATCAGTGTCACCCTAGATTTTGAGACCCAGTACTTC. It specifies CAISVTLDFETQYF. This rearrangement joins TRBV10-3 to TRBJ2-5, with D uncertain. The germline V gene has CDR1 ENHRY and CDR2 SYGVKD. The CDR3 sequence is 14 residues long. The V end lost 4 bases, the J end lost 5 bases, and 14 bases lay between the germline ends.

This rearrangement joins TRBV6-6 to TRBJ1-5, with D perhaps matching TRBD1 (5 bases). The CDR3 totals 13 residues. Looked up from germline, CDR1 is MNHNY and CDR2 is SVGAGI (reference sequence). The V end lost 7 bases, the J end lost 4 bases, and 11 bases lay between the germline ends. The CDR3 DNA follows: TGTGCCAGCATCCTGGGACTTAATCAGCCCCAGCATTTT. Translated, it gives CASILGLNQPQHF.

The chain couples TRBV7-2 to TRBJ2-5; no reliable D call. The length of the CDR3 is 14 residues. The germline V gene encodes CDR1 SGHTA and CDR2 FQGNSA. Trimming cost V 2 bases and J 1 base, with 8 bases left between them. DNA for the CDR3: TGTGCCAGCAGCTTACTAGTTAGCCAAGAGACCCAGTACTTC. It codes for CASSLLVSQETQYF.

This sequence joins TRBV5-1 and TRBJ1-1, with 7 bases matching TRBD1. The trim removed 2 bases at V and 2 bases at J, leaving 3 bases unmatched. The germline gives CDR1 SGHRS, CDR2 YFSETQ. This CDR3 is built from 14 residues. The CDR3 nucleotides are TGCGCCAGCAGCTTCGGGACAGCAAACACTGAAGCTTTCTTT. This sequence encodes CASSFGTANTEAFF.